These 3 T cell receptor beta chains share one sample of origin, sequenced in a study of blood T cells in healthy people across ages. It was with a sample-barcoded 5' primer and a J-beta primer mix that a second PCR of about 6 to 11 cycles was run. TCRdb fed the 5' RACE reads into MiXCR, producing one record per CDR3 protein. The sample consists of roughly 1,000,000 distinct CDR3 sequences, 25% of them appearing once. This sample also appeared in a second study, on T cells of mothers and their children.

Sequencing was carried out using blood. These receptors were obtained from a girl aged 2 to 9 in good health.

The chain recombines TRBV15 with TRBJ1-1; D is ambiguous. Trimming stripped 1 base from V and 4 bases from J, with 13 bases between. The CDR3 is 15 amino acids. Germline lookup yields CDR1 LNHNV and CDR2 YYDKDF (reference sequence). The DNA for the CDR3 is TGTGCCACCAGCAGAGTGATCGGGGAGGGCACTGAAGCTTTCTTT. This gives the protein CATSRVIGEGTEAFF.

This clonotype was counted only a few times. CDR3 DNA: TGCAGCGCCGACTCCTGGGACAGGGGGTCCGGGGAGCTGTTTTTT. Translating gives CSADSWDRGSGELFF. This chain links TRBV29-1 with TRBJ2-2; 11 bases align to TRBD1. The germline V gene has CDR1 SQVTM and CDR2 ANQGSEA. This CDR3 has 15 residues. V shed 7 bases and J 6 bases; nucleotides not matched to a gene: 10.

There are a few counts of this clonotype. The chain combines TRBV14 with TRBJ1-1, with no clear D. With 2 bases removed from V and 8 bases from J, the gap between germline ends came to 15 bases. CDR3 length: 14 amino acids. CDR1 SGHDN and CDR2 FVKESK come from the germline V gene. In DNA, the CDR3 is TGTGCCAGCAGCCAATTCGGTTTACGTACCGAAGCTTTCTTT. Protein product: CASSQFGLRTEAFF.